A single sample is the source of the 28 T cell receptor beta chains below, sequenced in a study of T cells in women clearing cervical HPV infection. The repertoire was sequenced with immunoSEQ multiplex PCR; TCRdb's copy has only in-frame clones and lacks some. The clone table shows about 31,000 clones, with the ten largest holding 4.3%. Sequencing was carried out using blood buffy coat. The source is a woman between 18 and 75 years old with a cervical HPV16 infection that either progressed to CIN3+ or cleared (not recorded which).

The CDR3 sequence is CSAAQGSYEQYF. The covered CDR3 bases are TGCAGTGCGGCACAGGGATCCTACGAG. The V call is TRBV20-1, the J call TRBJ2-7, with D tentatively TRBD1 (6 bases). The observed sequence ends 3 residues before the CDR3 terminus, with the missing tail filled in from the germline J gene. CDR3 length equals 12 residues. V gave up 6 bases and J gave up 1 base, with 10 bases separating them. In germline, CDR1 is DFQATT, CDR2 SNEGSKA (reference sequence).

Of note for this clone: The CDR3 is cut off 3 residues early in the read; its end comes from the germline J gene. The rearrangement joins TRBV11-3 to TRBJ2-3, with TRBD1 matching 7 bases. The CDR3 is made up of 13 amino acids. Losses at the gene ends were 4 bases for V and 4 bases for J; bases not matched to a gene: 2. Germline V CDR1 and CDR2: SGHNT, YENEEA. CDR3 bases read: TGTGCCAGCAGCTCAACAGGGGCAGATACG. This sequence encodes CASSSTGADT. In full, the CDR3 reads CASSSTGADTQYF. Full variable domain (remainder filled in from reference TRBV11-3 and TRBJ2-3): EAGVVQSPRYKIIEKKQPVAFWCNPISGHNTLYWYLQNLGQGPELLIRYENEEAVDDSQLPKDRFSAERLKGVDSTLKIQPAELGDSAVYLCASSSTGADTQYFGPGTRLTVL.

For this clone: Read sequence stops 3 residues before the CDR3 end, and the germline J gene provides the missing end. V usage is TRBV7-6 and J usage is TRBJ2-5; TRBD1 matches 7 bases. Unmatched junction bases numbered 5, after V lost 5 bases and J lost 5 bases. Germline-derived CDR1 and CDR2 are SGHVS and FNYEAQ. CDR3 length: 13 amino acids. CDR3 amino acids: CASSTRRGETQYF. The part of the CDR3 DNA that was read is TGTGCCAGCAGCACCCGCAGGGGGGAGACC.

On this clone: The read gets to within 3 residues of the CDR3 end, and the germline J gene fills in the rest. J is TRBJ1-5 and V is TRBV6-1, with D perhaps matching TRBD1 (6 bases). Per the germline V gene, CDR1 is MNHNS and CDR2 is SASEGT. Trimming took 2 bases from V and 1 from J, leaving 15 bases between them. The CDR3 sequence is 17 residues long. CDR3 sequence reads: CASSEPGRGGSNQPQHF. The covered CDR3 bases are TGTGCCAGCAGTGAACCCGGCAGGGGAGGGAGCAATCAGCCC.

As for this clone: Read data end 3 residues before the CDR3 end; the end is taken from the germline J gene. This rearrangement joins TRBV18 to TRBJ2-7; 11 bases are a match to TRBD1. The CDR3 covers 15 residues. V lost 4 bases and J lost 2; bases outside the gene matches: 4. Germline V lookup: CDR1 KGHSH, CDR2 LQKENI. CDR3: CASSLGTGGTYEQYF. The sequenced part of the CDR3 DNA is TGTGCCAGCTCACTAGGGACAGGGGGTACCTACGAG.

About this clone itself: The CDR3 end falls 3 residues outside the read, so it is completed with the germline J gene. The chain combines TRBV30 with TRBJ2-1; 10 nucleotides align to TRBD1. Germline loops: CDR1 GTSNPN, CDR2 SVGIG (reference sequence). The CDR3 totals 14 residues. The J segment lost 6 bases and the V segment lost 2 bases, leaving 4 bases of the junction unmatched. CDR3 residues: CAWSSGTGVNEQFF. CDR3 bases read: TGTGCCTGGAGTTCCGGGACAGGGGTCAATGAG.

Turning to this clone: The read ends 3 residues early relative to the CDR3; the germline J gene fills the gap. The chain joins TRBV29-1 to TRBJ2-4; D is unresolved. CDR1 and CDR2 from the germline V gene are SQVTM and ANQGSEA. This CDR3 region has 12 residues. The CDR3 loop reads CSVDILLKGQYF. The DNA read from the CDR3 is TGCAGCGTTGATATACTGCTCAAGGGT.

In regard to this clone: The read gets to within 3 residues of the CDR3 end, and the germline J gene fills in the rest. The gene calls are TRBV5-1 and TRBJ2-1; 9 bases map to TRBD2. The CDR3 covers 15 residues. Germline V gene data show CDR1 as SGHRS and CDR2 as YFSETQ. After removal of 2 bases from V and 7 bases from J, the junction contained 7 bases not matched to a gene. The CDR3 DNA, read in part, is TGCGCCAGCAGCTTCGTGCGGGAGGGCGGGAATGAG. Its protein is CASSFVREGGNE. The whole CDR3 sequence is CASSFVREGGNEQFF.

For this clone: The CDR3 is cut off 3 residues early in the read; its end comes from the germline J gene. V and J are TRBV7-9 and TRBJ1-5; unclear D gene. Trimming left V 1 base short and J 4 bases short, with 8 bases between. The germline V gene encodes CDR1 SEHNR and CDR2 FQNEAQ (reference sequence). The CDR3 covers 14 residues. The CDR3 region is CASSLGVGNQPQHF. CDR3 DNA (partial): TGTGCCAGCAGCTTAGGGGTCGGGAATCAGCCC.

Points on this clone: Read coverage stops 3 residues before the CDR3 terminus; the germline J gene supplies the remainder. The chain joins TRBV19 to TRBJ1-6; TRBD1 matches at 8 bases. CDR3 length equals 17 residues. V was pared by 7 bases and J by 3 bases, with 11 bases of the junction left unmatched. CDR1 is LNHDA, CDR2 SQIVND, per germline (reference sequence). The CDR3: CASTRGPGTGYNSPLHF. The sequenced part of the CDR3 DNA is TGTGCCAGTACCCGTGGTCCCGGGACAGGCTATAATTCACCC.

Worth noting for this clone: Sequencing ends 3 residues short of the CDR3 end; the germline J gene provides the rest. The chain couples TRBV12-5 to TRBJ2-1; the D gene is possibly TRBD1 (5 bases). Germline CDR1 reads LGHNT; CDR2 reads FRNRAP. The germline V and J ends were trimmed by 5 bases and 4 bases, with 18 bases remaining between them. The length of the CDR3 is 16 residues. The sequenced part of the CDR3 DNA is TGTGCTAGTGGTCCCGGACACGCGTACCTTTACAATGAG. It codes for CASGPGHAYLYNE. The full CDR3 protein is CASGPGHAYLYNEQFF.

To note about this clone: The read ends 3 residues before the CDR3 terminus; that terminus is restored from the germline J gene. The chain carries TRBV7-2 and TRBJ2-1; possible D gene TRBD1, 6 bases. Germline-derived CDR1 and CDR2 are SGHTA and FQGNSA. The CDR3 length is 15 residues. Trimming pared 3 bases from V and 9 bases from J, leaving 18 bases between. This chain's CDR3 is CASSFSVGANGEQFF. The covered CDR3 bases are TGTGCCAGCAGCTTTTCTGTGGGGGCCAACGGTGAG.

About this clone itself: The read comes to an end 3 residues before the CDR3 does, leaving the germline J gene to fill in the end. The chain joins TRBV7-8 to TRBJ2-4; a possible D gene is TRBD1 (5 bases). In germline, CDR1 is SGHVS, CDR2 FQNEAQ. This CDR3 is 13 amino acids long. The sequenced part of the CDR3 DNA is TGTGCCAGCAGCCAACAGGTGGGATATGGT. Encoded protein: CASSQQVGYG. The entire CDR3 sequence reads CASSQQVGYGQYF. Filled out from reference TRBV7-8 and TRBJ2-4, the complete variable domain reads GAGVSQSPRYKVAKRGQDVALRCDPISGHVSLFWYQQALGQGPEFLTYFQNEAQLDKSGLPSDRFFAERPEGSVSTLKIQRTQQEDSAVYLCASSQQVGYGQYFGAGTRLSVL.

As to this clone: The read ends 3 residues before the CDR3 terminus; that terminus is restored from the germline J gene. The chain links TRBV6-1 to TRBJ1-1; 7 nucleotides agree with TRBD1. The CDR3 is 12 amino acids. Germline CDR1 reads MNHNS; CDR2 reads SASEGT. CDR3 region: CASSERGLVAFF. The CDR3 bases that were read are TGTGCCAGCAGTGAGAGGGGGCTGGTT.

Concerning this clone itself: The read halts 3 residues ahead of the CDR3 end, with the missing end drawn from the germline J gene. The rearrangement uses TRBV19 and TRBJ1-5; 11 nucleotides align to TRBD1. Germline CDR1 is LNHDA and CDR2 is SQIVND (reference sequence). Trimming cost V 5 bases and J 9 bases; bases outside gene matches: 12. The CDR3 is 16 residues long. The chain's CDR3 is CASSPRGQGARTPQHF. The covered CDR3 bases are TGTGCCAGTAGTCCCCGAGGACAGGGGGCAAGGACGCCC.

As to this clone: The missing CDR3 end, 3 residues past where the read stops, is filled in from the germline J gene. The V call is TRBV29-1, the J call TRBJ2-2; D possibly corresponds to TRBD2 (7 bases). Germline CDR1 is SQVTM and CDR2 is ANQGSEA. The CDR3 has 13 residues. V dropped 4 bases and J dropped 6 bases, with 12 bases sitting between them. CDR3 protein: CSVGRGGAGELFF. The CDR3 bases that were read are TGCAGCGTTGGTAGAGGGGGGGCCGGGGAG.

A word on this clone: With the read ending 3 residues before the CDR3 end, the germline J gene is used to fill in that end. The rearrangement joins TRBV5-1 to TRBJ2-2; D perhaps matches TRBD1 (5 bases). CDR1 SGHRS and CDR2 YFSETQ come from the germline V gene. The CDR3 sequence is 15 residues long. CDR3 amino acids: CASSILGHRNEKLFF. The sequenced CDR3 bases are TGCGCCAGCAGCATTCTAGGACACCGGAATGAAAAG.

A note on this clone: The junction shows a germline mismatch at one end, possibly a read error. This CDR3 is also generated by other DNA sequences in the sample. The CDR3 protein is CAKRGESGNTIYF. Partial CDR3 DNA: TGTGCCAAAAGGGGCGAGTCTGGAAACACA. The rearrangement uses TRBV19 and TRBJ1-3, with D tentatively TRBD1 (5 bases). The missing CDR3 end, 3 residues past where the read stops, is filled in from the germline J gene. The length of the CDR3 is 13 residues. Germline V lookup: CDR1 LNHDA, CDR2 SQIVND (reference sequence).

This CDR3 reads CASREGSRNGRAFF. The sequenced part of the CDR3 DNA is TGTGCCAGTAGGGAGGGTTCGAGGAATGGTAGG. The chain links TRBV19 to TRBJ1-1; no clear D. The missing CDR3 end, 3 residues past where the read stops, is filled in from the germline J gene. Germline V lookup: CDR1 LNHDA, CDR2 SQIVND (reference sequence). This CDR3 spans 14 amino acids. Together with reference TRBV19 and TRBJ1-1, the CDR3 gives the full variable domain: DGGITQSPKYLFRKEGQNVTLSCEQNLNHDAMYWYRQDPGQGLRLIYYSQIVNDFQKGDIAEGYSVSREKKESFPLTVTSAQKNPTAFYLCASREGSRNGRAFFGQGTRLTVV.

On this clone itself: Sequencing ends 3 residues short of the CDR3 end; the germline J gene provides the rest. The chain joins TRBV20-1 to TRBJ2-2; D not resolved. Germline V lookup: CDR1 DFQATT, CDR2 SNEGSKA (reference sequence). The CDR3 totals 11 residues. CDR3: CSSPEGEKLFF. The CDR3 bases that were read are TGCAGTAGTCCTGAAGGTGAAAAG.

Comment on this clone: The observed sequence ends 3 residues before the CDR3 terminus, with the missing tail filled in from the germline J gene. This chain links TRBV20-1 with TRBJ2-3; D is unclear. The CDR3 is made up of 11 amino acids. The germline V gene has CDR1 DFQATT and CDR2 SNEGSKA (reference sequence). Incomplete CDR3 DNA: TGCAGTGCTAAGGTCCGAGAGACG. Protein: CSAKVRET. The complete CDR3 protein is CSAKVRETQYF.

The CDR3 protein is CAWTAGGDTQYF. CDR3 DNA (partial): TGTGCCTGGACAGCGGGGGGAGATACG. The J gene is TRBJ2-3, the V gene TRBV30, with 9 positions matching TRBD2. The CDR3 end is not reached by the read, which stops 3 residues before it; the germline J gene fills it in. The length of the CDR3 is 12 residues. V shed 4 bases and J 5 bases; nucleotides not matched to a gene: 1. Germline lookup yields CDR1 GTSNPN and CDR2 SVGIG (reference sequence).

A remark on this clone: The DNA ends 3 residues before the CDR3 does, and the rest of the CDR3 is filled in from the germline J gene. The chain carries TRBV18 and TRBJ1-2, with D maybe TRBD1 (6 bases). This CDR3 is built from 16 residues. Germline assignment: CDR1 KGHSH and CDR2 LQKENI. The CDR3 here is CASSPPDRWSYNDYTF. Partial CDR3 DNA: TGTGCCAGCTCACCACCAGACAGGTGGTCCTACAATGAC.

As regards this clone: The CDR3 goes on 3 residues after the read ends, and that part is filled in from the germline J gene. The chain carries TRBV7-2 and TRBJ2-5; D is undetermined. The CDR3 totals 13 residues. V dropped 1 base and J dropped 3 bases, with 6 bases sitting between them. Germline CDR1 and CDR2: SGHTA and FQGNSA. Here the CDR3 reads CASSLVAEETQYF. The covered CDR3 bases are TGTGCCAGCAGCTTAGTAGCAGAAGAGACC.

The part of the CDR3 DNA that was read is TGCGCCAGCAGCTTGGCGCCTAGCGGGAGCGCAGATACG. Translation: CASSLAPSGSADT. The CDR3, in full, reads CASSLAPSGSADTQYF. V is TRBV5-1 and J is TRBJ2-3; 10 bases are shared with TRBD2. The read halts 3 residues ahead of the CDR3 end, with the missing end drawn from the germline J gene. With 0 bases clipped from V and 4 bases from J, the junction kept 5 bases outside the gene matches. CDR1 SGHRS and CDR2 YFSETQ come from the germline V gene. The CDR3 loop spans 16 amino acids. Looking up the rest from reference TRBV5-1 and TRBJ2-3 gives the full variable domain: KAGVTQTPRYLIKTRGQQVTLSCSPISGHRSVSWYQQTPGQGLQFLFEYFSETQRNKGNFPGRFSGRQFSNSRSEMNVSTLELGDSALYLCASSLAPSGSADTQYFGPGTRLTVL.

A word on this clone: The read is 3 residues too short to cover the CDR3 end, so that end is filled in from the germline J gene. The chain joins TRBV20-1 to TRBJ1-6; a possible D gene is TRBD1 (6 bases). The V end was cut by 3 bases, the J end by 7 bases, with 13 bases between. The germline CDR1 and CDR2 sequences are DFQATT and SNEGSKA (reference sequence). This CDR3 is built from 14 residues. CDR3 sequence reads: CSASAGTQNSPLHF. The DNA read from the CDR3 is TGCAGTGCTAGTGCCGGGACACAAAATTCACCC.

A word on this clone: The sequence runs out 3 residues before the end of the CDR3; the remainder is reconstructed from the germline J gene. V is TRBV19 and J is TRBJ1-2; TRBD1 aligns across 8 bases. This CDR3 contains 15 residues. In germline, CDR1 is LNHDA, CDR2 SQIVND (reference sequence). The CDR3: CASSILGQDYNDYTF. The CDR3 bases that were read are TGTGCCAGTAGTATTTTGGGACAGGACTACAATGAC.

In regard to this clone: The CDR3 is cut off 3 residues early in the read; its end comes from the germline J gene. The rearrangement links TRBV6-2 or TRBV6-3 to TRBJ1-2; possibly TRBD1 for D (5 bases). In germline, CDR1 is MNHEY, CDR2 SVGEGT. The CDR3 is made up of 13 amino acids. V was cut by 7 bases and J by 7 bases, with 16 bases left in between. The covered CDR3 bases are TGTGCCAGCACCTCCTTCGGTCAGGGTGGC. It translates to CASTSFGQGG. The whole CDR3 protein is CASTSFGQGGYTF.